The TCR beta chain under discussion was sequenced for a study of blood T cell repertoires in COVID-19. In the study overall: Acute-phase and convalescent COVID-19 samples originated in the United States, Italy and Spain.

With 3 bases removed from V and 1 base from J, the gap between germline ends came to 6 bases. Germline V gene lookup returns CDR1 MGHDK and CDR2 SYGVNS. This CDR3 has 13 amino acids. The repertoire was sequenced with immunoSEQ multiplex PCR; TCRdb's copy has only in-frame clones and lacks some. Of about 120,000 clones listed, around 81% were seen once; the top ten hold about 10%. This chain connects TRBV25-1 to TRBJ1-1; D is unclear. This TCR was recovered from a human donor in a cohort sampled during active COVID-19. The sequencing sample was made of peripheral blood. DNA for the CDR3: TGTGCCAGCAGTGACCCTTGGAACACTGAAGCTTTCTTT. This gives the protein CASSDPWNTEAFF.